This T cell receptor (beta chain) was captured by sequencing in a study of blood T cells in healthy people across ages. Primed by a sample-barcoded 5' primer and a J-beta primer mix, a second PCR proceeded for about 7 to 11 cycles. Using its own MiXCR run on the 5' RACE reads, TCRdb lists one record per CDR3 protein. The sample contains about 650,000 distinct CDR3 sequences, roughly 32% of which appear only once. The CDR3 is 14 residues long. Between the trimmed V and J ends, which lost 6 bases and 4 bases, there was a span of 15 bases. Germline-derived CDR1 and CDR2 are MNHEY and SVGAGI. Every participating donor contributed roughly 10 milliliters of peripheral blood through a draw. Ten or more counts support this clonotype.

This sequence originates from a woman older than 75 in good health. V usage is TRBV6-5 and J usage is TRBJ1-2; TRBD1 is a possible D gene (5 bases). Sequenced input: blood. The CDR3 region has the DNA TGTGCCAGCAGGGCCCCGGGGCAGATCTATGGCTACACCTTC. It specifies CASRAPGQIYGYTF.